This is a list of T cell receptor beta chains from one sample in a study of cytomegalovirus exposure and HLA in healthy donors. TCRdb keeps only in-frame clones here, not all; method: immunoSEQ multiplex PCR. The table records around 200,000 clones, over 75% of them present only once. The sequenced sample was PBMCs. The receptors here all came from a man aged 50 to 60 in good health and CMV-seronegative. Each CDR3 is given with its conserved first and last residue. Fields, in order: D gene, V gene, clone size, J gene, CDR3 DNA, CDR3 protein. D genes are given only for firm matches. Clone size is stated in some rows and not others, as once, few, many or a class when expanded.

>TRBD2|TRBV7-2|NA|TRBJ2-2
TGTGCCAGCAGCGTCTTCACGGGGGGGAGCACCGGGGAGCTGTTTTTT
CASSVFTGGSTGELFF
>NA|TRBV6-1|NA|TRBJ1-4
TGTGCCACCCCAGAGCAGCGCCTGTACGAAAAACTGTTTTTT
CATPEQRLYEKLFF
>TRBD1|TRBV5-5|NA|TRBJ2-7
TGTGCCAGCAGCTTGCAGGGGGCGCCCTACGAGCAGTACTTC
CASSLQGAPYEQYF
>NA|TRBV10-3|NA|TRBJ1-2
TGTGCCATCTTGAGTTCCGGTCTCCCCTATGGCTACACCTTC
CAILSSGLPYGYTF
>TRBD1|TRBV9|NA|TRBJ1-5
TGTGCCAGCAGCGCCCAGGGGGCGGCTCAGCCCCAGCATTTT
CASSAQGAAQPQHF
>TRBD2|TRBV11-2|NA|TRBJ2-5
TGTGCCAGCAGCTTAGATGGTACTAGCGGGGGGCCATTGTACTTC
CASSLDGTSGGPLYF
>NA|TRBV4-3|NA|TRBJ2-1
TGCGCCAGCAGCCCCGGGACTGTCCAGCAGTTCTTC
CASSPGTVQQFF
>NA|TRBV27|NA|TRBJ1-3
TGTGCCAGCAGTCCCTGGCCCCGAAAAGACACCATATATTTT
CASSPWPRKDTIYF
>NA|TRBV6-5|once|TRBJ1-1
TGTGCCAGCTTAACTAGGAACACTGAAGCTTTCTTT
CASLTRNTEAFF
>NA|TRBV12-5|NA|TRBJ2-2
TGTGCTAGTGGTTTGGAGGTTGGAGGGGCGGGCACCGGGGAGCTGTTTTTT
CASGLEVGGAGTGELFF
>TRBD1|TRBV7-3|once|TRBJ2-2
TGTGCCAGCAGCCGAGATCATGGGACAGGGCCCACCGGGGAGCTGTTTTTT
CASSRDHGTGPTGELFF
>TRBD1|TRBV7-2|NA|TRBJ1-5
TGTGCCAGCAGCTTATTACAGGGGGCGGCCCAGCCCCAGCATTTT
CASSLLQGAAQPQHF
>NA|TRBV29-1|few|TRBJ2-1
TGCAGCGTTGATACAGGGTTCGAACAGTTCTTC
CSVDTGFEQFF
>NA|TRBV10-3|NA|TRBJ2-1
TGTGCCATCAGTGACGGGGTCCAGGCCTACAATGAGCAGTTCTTC
CAISDGVQAYNEQFF
>NA|TRBV5-8|once|TRBJ1-4
TGTGCCAGCAGCCCGGGGAGATCCGGACTTGAAAAACTGTTTTTT
CASSPGRSGLEKLFF
>NA|TRBV5-6|NA|TRBJ2-2
TGTGCCAGCAGCTTGGGGCAGGGCTACACCGGGGAGCTGTTTTTT
CASSLGQGYTGELFF
>NA|TRBV4-1|NA|TRBJ1-4
TGCGCCAGCGGGCCGGGGGTGGAGGAAAAACTGTTTTTT
CASGPGVEEKLFF
>TRBD2|TRBV7-2|NA|TRBJ2-1
TGTGCCAGCAGCCCCCGGACTAGCGGATACAATGAGCAGTTCTTC
CASSPRTSGYNEQFF
>NA|TRBV30|NA|TRBJ1-2
TGTGCCTGGAGTGATACCCGCCTCGGTGGCTACACCTTC
CAWSDTRLGGYTF
>TRBD1|TRBV5-4|NA|TRBJ2-1
TGTGCCAGCAGCTCCGGGACAGGGAGCTATGAGCAGTTCTTC
CASSSGTGSYEQFF